One T cell receptor beta chain is described in this entry. Per germline, CDR1 SNHLY and CDR2 FYNNEI. V gave up 1 base and J gave up 5 bases, with 9 bases separating them. The CDR3 consists of 14 residues. Profiling relied on immunoSEQ multiplex PCR, and the TCRdb table lists in-frame clones only, not all of them. Here the sample spans 100,000 to 150,000 clones, approximately 92% being singletons. These data are taken from a study of control samples from healthy donors and cancer patients. The V gene is TRBV2, the J gene TRBJ1-5, with D possibly TRBD1 on 5 matching bases. This clonotype originated in a woman in her forties or fifties in good health. Sequences were obtained from blood. CDR3 protein: CASSEDGGDQPQHF. In DNA, the CDR3 is TGTGCCAGCAGTGAAGATGGGGGGGATCAGCCCCAGCATTTT.